Described below is a single T cell receptor beta chain sequence and its context. Its antigen is as yet unknown. At one of its ends the junction is not consistent with the germline gene, which may arise from a read error. Libraries were prepared by immunoSEQ multiplex PCR; TCRdb keeps only in-frame clonotypes and omits some of them. Of under 70,000 clones detected, 86% appear once; the ten largest clones hold roughly 8%. There are 11 residues in the CDR3. The V gene's germline CDR1 is DFQATT and CDR2 SNEGSKA (reference sequence). This entry comes from a study of OX40 agonist ivuxolimab in advanced cancers. As for the study in general: Three patients showed partial responses: one hepatocellular carcinoma and two cutaneous melanoma cases.

Overall study results and limits: Antigen targets of the expanded peripheral T cells went undetermined.

The chain couples TRBV20-1 to TRBJ1-1; D gene uncertain. The TCR was taken from an adult with an advanced solid tumor such as melanoma, head and neck, liver or kidney cancer. Sample: CD4+ or CD8+ T cells sorted from blood, taken in a trial of the OX40 agonist ivuxolimab. CDR3 residues: CSARDRQERSF. CDR3 DNA: TGCAGTGCTAGAGACAGGCAGGAGCGGTCCTTT.